Following are 4 T cell receptor beta chains from one sample sequenced in a study of T cell responses to AZD1222 COVID-19 vaccine. The table came from immunoSEQ multiplex PCR; TCRdb's copy has only in-frame clones and leaves some out. The table shows more than 85,000 clones, with around 87% occurring only once. This specimen was peripheral blood, taken 28 days after the second AZD1222 dose. The receptor source for this set is an adult who received the AZD1222 COVID-19 vaccine.

The chain uses TRBV19 and TRBJ1-1; 7 positions match TRBD1. The CDR3 totals 14 residues. CDR1 and CDR2 from the germline V gene are LNHDA and SQIVND (reference sequence). J was trimmed by 2 bases and V by 3 bases; bases with no gene match: 3. CDR3 residues: CASSMRQGNTEAFF. CDR3 nucleotides: TGTGCCAGTAGTATGAGACAGGGTAACACTGAAGCTTTCTTT. Full variable domain (outside the CDR3, taken from reference TRBV19 and TRBJ1-1): DGGITQSPKYLFRKEGQNVTLSCEQNLNHDAMYWYRQDPGQGLRLIYYSQIVNDFQKGDIAEGYSVSREKKESFPLTVTSAQKNPTAFYLCASSMRQGNTEAFFGQGTRLTVV.

This clone occurred once. One end of the junction fails to match germline, which may point to a read error. The rearrangement uses TRBV7-8 and TRBJ1-2, with D possibly matching TRBD1 (6 bases). The CDR3 is 11 residues long. Germline V gene lookup returns CDR1 SGHVS and CDR2 FQNEAQ. The CDR3 region has the DNA TGTGCCAGCAGCCTACGACAGGAAGTTAACTTC. Residues: CASSLRQEVNF. Complete variable domain (other parts from reference TRBV7-8 and TRBJ1-2): GAGVSQSPRYKVAKRGQDVALRCDPISGHVSLFWYQQALGQGPEFLTYFQNEAQLDKSGLPSDRFFAERPEGSVSTLKIQRTQQEDSAVYLCASSLRQEVNFGSGTRLTVV.

V is TRBV30 and J is TRBJ2-5; D gene unclear. Between the trimmed V and J ends, which lost 3 bases and 2 bases, there was a span of 1 base. This CDR3 has 10 amino acids. Germline loops: CDR1 GTSNPN, CDR2 SVGIG (reference sequence). The CDR3 coding sequence is TGTGCCTGGAGGCAAGAGACCCAGTACTTC. It encodes CAWRQETQYF.

The rearrangement uses TRBV7-9 and TRBJ1-1; possible D gene TRBD1, 5 bases. V was pared by 5 bases and J by 0 bases, with 10 bases between. There are 14 residues in the CDR3. In germline, CDR1 is SEHNR, CDR2 FQNEAQ (reference sequence). This CDR3 reads CASSPRQLNTEAFF. The CDR3 DNA sequence: TGTGCCAGCAGCCCGAGACAGCTGAACACTGAAGCTTTCTTT.